Shown below are 30 T cell receptor beta chains from a single sample sequenced in a study of T cells after yellow fever vaccination. One entry per CDR3 protein results from TCRdb running MiXCR on the 5' RACE reads. The data contain approximately 510,000 distinct CDR3 sequences, around a fifth of them singletons. This specimen was PBMCs, taken roughly 20 days after the first yellow fever vaccination. The receptors stem from a young man who received the YFV17D yellow fever vaccine.

The J gene is TRBJ2-5, the V gene TRBV20-1, with 8 bases aligning to TRBD1. The junction had 9 bases not matched to a gene; V was cut back by 4 bases and J by 5 bases. Germline CDR1 reads DFQATT; CDR2 reads SNEGSKA (reference sequence). The CDR3 contains 14 residues. CDR3 sequence (DNA): TGCAGTGCTATCCGACAGGGGAATTCCGAGACCCAGTACTTC. Residues: CSAIRQGNSETQYF.

This clonotype was counted between two and nine times. The DNA for the CDR3 is TGTGCCAGCAGTTACCGACCGGGGCCCCCCACAGATACGCAGTATTTT. Protein product: CASSYRPGPPTDTQYF. This chain joins TRBV6-2 or TRBV6-3 and TRBJ2-3; perhaps D is TRBD1 or TRBD2 (5 bases each). The germline V gene encodes CDR1 MNHEY and CDR2 SVGEGT. V shed 2 bases and J shed 2 bases, with 14 bases lying between them. This CDR3 has 16 amino acids.

The chain combines TRBV4-3 with TRBJ2-7; the D is unclear. V was shortened by 0 bases and J by 0 bases, with 12 bases between the two germline ends. The germline CDR1 and CDR2 sequences are LGHNA and YSLEER. The CDR3 has 16 residues. The CDR3 reads CASSQDRGVPSYEQYF. CDR3 in DNA: TGCGCCAGCAGCCAAGATCGTGGGGTACCCTCCTACGAGCAGTACTTC.

This clonotype was seen a few times. The rearrangement links TRBV18 to TRBJ1-4; no clear D. The CDR3 sequence is 13 residues long. CDR1 is KGHSH, CDR2 LQKENI, per germline. The V gene lost 2 bases and the J gene lost 8 bases, with 9 bases spanning the gap. The CDR3 sequence: CASSPSHWEKLFF. The CDR3 nucleotides read TGTGCCAGCTCACCATCGCATTGGGAAAAACTGTTTTTT.

The chain has TRBV5-4 and TRBJ2-3; 11 positions match TRBD2. The CDR3 has 16 residues. Looked up from germline, CDR1 is SGHNT and CDR2 is YYREEE (reference sequence). V was pared by 4 bases and J by 2 bases, with 6 bases of the junction left unmatched. This CDR3 reads CASSVGLAGNTDTQYF. The CDR3 nucleotides are TGTGCCAGCAGCGTAGGACTAGCGGGCAACACAGATACGCAGTATTTT.

This clonotype was detected a few times. The rearrangement links TRBV7-2 to TRBJ2-1; 12 bases map to TRBD2. V was pared by 4 bases and J by 5 bases, with 9 bases of the junction left unmatched. CDR1 and CDR2 (germline): SGHTA, FQGNSA. CDR3 size: 17 residues. The DNA of the CDR3 is TGTGCCAGCAGCTCAAGACTAGCGGGGGCCCGACACAATGAGCAGTTCTTC. This gives the protein CASSSRLAGARHNEQFF.

This chain links TRBV4-2 with TRBJ1-1; unclear D gene. V was trimmed by 0 bases and J by 10 bases, leaving 15 bases between them. This CDR3 contains 14 residues. In germline, CDR1 is LGHNA, CDR2 YNFKEQ. The chain's CDR3 is CASSQESGRIRAFF. CDR3 nucleotide sequence: TGTGCCAGCAGCCAAGAATCGGGCAGGATAAGAGCTTTCTTT.

The chain links TRBV7-2 to TRBJ1-1; unclear D gene. This CDR3 spans 19 amino acids. CDR1 is SGHTA and CDR2 is FQGNSA in the germline V gene. Trimming removed 2 bases from V and 0 bases from J, with 22 bases in between. The CDR3 is CASSLSMRVAAMLNTEAFF. The CDR3 bases are TGTGCCAGCAGCTTATCTATGAGGGTGGCGGCCATGTTGAACACTGAAGCTTTCTTT. Combining the CDR3 with reference TRBV7-2 and TRBJ1-1 gives the whole variable domain GAGVSQSPSNKVTEKGKDVELRCDPISGHTALYWYRQSLGQGLEFLIYFQGNSAPDKSGLPSDRFSAERTGGSVSTLTIQRTQQEDSAVYLCASSLSMRVAAMLNTEAFFGQGTRLTVV.

As concerns this clonotype: The junction does not match germline at one end; this may be a read error. V usage is TRBV7-7 and J usage is TRBJ1-1; D call uncertain. The CDR3 is made up of 13 amino acids. Germline V lookup: CDR1 SSHAT, CDR2 FNYEAQ (reference sequence). The CDR3 coding sequence is TGTGCTAGCAGCTTTAGTACGAACACTGAAGCTTTCTTT. Amino acids: CASSFSTNTEAFF.

This clonotype has a handful of counts. The chain employs TRBV7-8 and TRBJ2-2; D might be TRBD2 (7 bases). The germline CDR1 and CDR2 sequences are SGHVS and FQNEAQ. V was clipped by 2 bases and J by 7 bases, with 14 bases between them. The CDR3 is made up of 15 amino acids. CDR3 in amino acids: CASSLSGGRGGELFF. The CDR3 DNA is TGTGCCAGCAGCTTATCGGGGGGCCGGGGCGGGGAGCTGTTTTTT.

This clonotype turned up a few times. The V and J genes are TRBV5-1 and TRBJ2-1, with D possibly being TRBD1 or TRBD2 (6 bases each). Trimming removed 7 bases at V and 7 bases at J, with 21 bases between. Per germline, CDR1 SGHRS and CDR2 YFSETQ. The CDR3 is made up of 15 amino acids. The CDR3: CASSIFGGPENEQFF. Here the CDR3 DNA reads TGCGCCAGCTCGATCTTTGGGGGGCCGGAGAATGAGCAGTTCTTC. Combining the CDR3 with reference TRBV5-1 and TRBJ2-1 gives the whole variable domain KAGVTQTPRYLIKTRGQQVTLSCSPISGHRSVSWYQQTPGQGLQFLFEYFSETQRNKGNFPGRFSGRQFSNSRSEMNVSTLELGDSALYLCASSIFGGPENEQFFGPGTRLTVL.

This clonotype has ten or more counts. V is TRBV5-1 and J is TRBJ2-5, with D hard to call. CDR1 is SGHRS, CDR2 YFSETQ, per germline. Trimming shortened V by 1 base and J by 3 bases, and 13 bases separated the two germline ends. This CDR3 spans 15 amino acids. The CDR3 spells CASSLPVPDEETQYF. CDR3 DNA sequence: TGCGCCAGCAGCTTGCCCGTCCCAGACGAAGAGACCCAGTACTTC.

This chain links TRBV29-1 with TRBJ2-5, with D maybe TRBD2 (6 bases). Trimming left V 6 bases short and J 3 bases short, with 14 bases between. This CDR3 has 13 amino acids. CDR1 SQVTM and CDR2 ANQGSEA come from the germline V gene. CDR3 region: CSVKGTAKETQYF. CDR3 DNA: TGCAGCGTGAAAGGGACTGCCAAAGAGACCCAGTACTTC. Full variable domain (outside the CDR3, taken from reference TRBV29-1 and TRBJ2-5): SAVISQKPSRDICQRGTSLTIQCQVDSQVTMMFWYRQQPGQSLTLIATANQGSEATYESGFVIDKFPISRPNLTFSTLTVSNMSPEDSSIYLCSVKGTAKETQYFGPGTRLLVL.

This chain uses TRBV9 with TRBJ1-1; no clear D. V dropped 7 bases and J dropped 3 bases, with 13 bases sitting between them. The CDR3 has 13 residues. Germline loops: CDR1 SGDLS, CDR2 YYNGEE. The CDR3 nucleotides read TGTGCCAGCCGAAAGGATGGGGACACTGAAGCTTTCTTT. Amino acid sequence: CASRKDGDTEAFF.

This clonotype showed up many times. In nucleotides, the CDR3 is TGTGCCAGCAGCCTCGGGGGGGGTTCCGAGCAGTACGTC. Translation: CASSLGGGSEQYV. The chain recombines TRBV3-1 with TRBJ2-7, with TRBD2 matching 8 bases. This CDR3 is 13 amino acids long. The germline CDR1 and CDR2 sequences are LGHDT and YNNKEL (reference sequence). V lost 4 bases, J lost 6 bases, and 5 bases stayed unmatched.

The gene calls are TRBV12-5 and TRBJ2-7, with D maybe TRBD1 (6 bases). CDR1 is LGHNT and CDR2 is FRNRAP in the germline V gene. The CDR3 extends over 14 amino acids. Trimming removed 8 bases at V and 3 bases at J, with 17 bases between. The CDR3 DNA reads TGTGCTAGTAGCCGCACACAGGGTGACTACGAGCAGTACGTC. Protein: CASSRTQGDYEQYV.

The gene calls are TRBV5-5 and TRBJ1-1; D ambiguous. Trimming left V 7 bases short and J 7 bases short, with 17 bases between. This CDR3 has 13 amino acids. Germline lookup yields CDR1 SGHKS and CDR2 YYEKEE (reference sequence). CDR3 DNA: TGTGCCAGCGCTTCTCCCAATACAGATGAAGCTTTCTTT. It yields the protein CASASPNTDEAFF. Combining the CDR3 with reference TRBV5-5 and TRBJ1-1 gives the whole variable domain DAGVTQSPTHLIKTRGQQVTLRCSPISGHKSVSWYQQVLGQGPQFIFQYYEKEERGRGNFPDRFSARQFPNYSSELNVNALLLGDSALYLCASASPNTDEAFFGQGTRLTVV.

This clonotype was observed a few times. The chain is built from TRBV7-8 and TRBJ1-6; unclear D gene. This CDR3 has 14 residues. Between the trimmed V and J ends, which lost 1 base and 7 bases, there was a span of 8 bases. Germline-derived CDR1 and CDR2 are SGHVS and FQNEAQ. The CDR3 nucleotides read TGTGCCAGCAGCTTAGTAGCCTCGAATTCACCCCTCCACTTT. This gives the protein CASSLVASNSPLHF.

The rearrangement links TRBV12-3 or TRBV12-4 to TRBJ2-1, with 9 bases aligning to TRBD2. The CDR3 has 16 residues. The V and J ends lost 6 bases and 5 bases, in that order; junction bases with no gene match: 11. The CDR3 DNA reads as TGTGCCAGCAGCCAAAGCGGCGGGGGGGCGGACAATGAGCAGTTCTTC. This translates into CASSQSGGGADNEQFF.

The rearrangement links TRBV20-1 to TRBJ2-2, with TRBD1 as a possible D gene (7 bases). The germline V gene has CDR1 DFQATT and CDR2 SNEGSKA (reference sequence). Trimming shortened V by 5 bases and J by 0 bases, and 13 bases separated the two germline ends. CDR3 length equals 15 residues. Written as DNA, the CDR3 is TGCAGTGCTCTTACAGGGGAGGCGAACACCGGGGAGCTGTTTTTT. This codes for CSALTGEANTGELFF.

The chain links TRBV7-9 to TRBJ2-1; TRBD1 aligns across 7 bases. The CDR3 loop spans 16 amino acids. Germline V gene data show CDR1 as SEHNR and CDR2 as FQNEAQ (reference sequence). With 4 bases clipped from V and 0 bases from J, the junction kept 6 bases outside the gene matches. This CDR3 is CASSYWTGRSYNEQFF. The CDR3 DNA reads TGTGCCAGCAGCTACTGGACAGGCCGCTCCTACAATGAGCAGTTCTTC. The full variable domain, its missing parts supplied by reference TRBV7-9 and TRBJ2-1, is DTGVSQNPRHKITKRGQNVTFRCDPISEHNRLYWYRQTLGQGPEFLTYFQNEAQLEKSRLLSDRFSAERPKGSFSTLEIQRTEQGDSAMYLCASSYWTGRSYNEQFFGPGTRLTVL.

Here the CDR3 reads CASSLGGGAPEAFF. The CDR3 nucleotides read TGCGCCAGCAGCTTGGGAGGGGGCGCTCCTGAAGCTTTCTTT. The chain recombines TRBV5-1 with TRBJ1-1; 7 bases are a match to TRBD1. The CDR3 extends over 14 amino acids. Losses at the gene ends were 0 bases for V and 6 bases for J; bases not matched to a gene: 5. Per germline, CDR1 SGHRS and CDR2 YFSETQ.

CDR3 nucleotides: TGTGCCAGCAGCTTAGCTTACGGGGGGACCACAGATACGCAGTATTTT. Protein: CASSLAYGGTTDTQYF. The rearrangement joins TRBV7-2 to TRBJ2-3, with 7 bases lining up with TRBD2. After removal of 0 bases from V and 2 bases from J, the junction contained 5 bases not matched to a gene. The CDR3 runs 16 residues. Germline lookup yields CDR1 SGHTA and CDR2 FQGNSA.

This sequence joins TRBV20-1 and TRBJ2-3; unclear D gene. CDR1 DFQATT and CDR2 SNEGSKA come from the germline V gene (reference sequence). V was trimmed by 4 bases and J by 0 bases, leaving 8 bases between them. This CDR3 comprises 13 residues. The CDR3 region is CSATRSSTDTQYF. Written as DNA, the CDR3 is TGCAGTGCTACTCGGTCAAGCACAGATACGCAGTATTTT.

The chain joins TRBV12-3 or TRBV12-4 to TRBJ2-5, with 11 bases fitting TRBD2. V shed 1 base, J shed 2 bases, and the junction held 9 bases outside the gene matches. This CDR3 region has 18 residues. CDR3 protein: CASSLEAPGLAVQETQYF. CDR3 sequence (DNA): TGTGCCAGCAGTTTAGAGGCTCCGGGACTAGCGGTTCAAGAGACCCAGTACTTC.

The chain has TRBV20-1 and TRBJ2-3; 7 nucleotides match TRBD2. Trimming at V came to 3 bases and at J to 1 base, leaving 4 bases not matched to a gene. Looked up from germline, CDR1 is DFQATT and CDR2 is SNEGSKA (reference sequence). This CDR3 is built from 14 residues. This CDR3 reads CSASLAERTDTQYF. The CDR3 region has the DNA TGCAGTGCTAGCCTAGCGGAACGCACAGATACGCAGTATTTT.

A few counts support this clonotype. The chain recombines TRBV7-9 with TRBJ2-5; tentative D call: TRBD2 (6 bases). CDR3 size: 15 residues. V gave up 4 bases and J gave up 3 bases, with 15 bases separating them. Germline loops: CDR1 SEHNR, CDR2 FQNEAQ (reference sequence). CDR3 nucleotides: TGTGCCAGCAGCTGGGGCGGGGCAGAAGAAGAGACCCAGTACTTC. Its translation is CASSWGGAEEETQYF.

The chain's CDR3 is CASGQGGTSEQYF. In DNA, the CDR3 is TGTGCCAGCGGACAGGGAGGGACCTCCGAGCAGTACTTC. The rearrangement links TRBV27 to TRBJ2-7; possibly TRBD1 for D (8 bases). Germline lookup yields CDR1 MNHEY and CDR2 SMNVEV (reference sequence). The ends were cut back, 8 bases at V and 6 bases at J, with 17 bases in the middle. The CDR3 spans 13 residues.

The chain combines TRBV6-4 with TRBJ2-1, with TRBD1 as a possible D gene (6 bases). Germline CDR1 is MRHNA and CDR2 is SNTAGT. This CDR3 is built from 15 residues. V lost 4 bases, J lost 8 bases, and 18 bases lay in between. CDR3 nucleotide sequence: TGTGCCAGCAGTGGTTCGGACAGCCTCCGCGATGAGCAGTTCTTC. Amino acid sequence: CASSGSDSLRDEQFF.

This clonotype has a handful of counts. The rearrangement links TRBV5-1 to TRBJ2-3; 10 nucleotides match TRBD1. V was pared by 4 bases and J by 2 bases, with 7 bases of the junction left unmatched. In germline, CDR1 is SGHRS, CDR2 YFSETQ. The CDR3 has 16 amino acids. CDR3 protein: CASSPGTGVYTDTQYF. Here the CDR3 DNA reads TGCGCCAGCAGCCCGGGGACAGGGGTTTACACAGATACGCAGTATTTT.